This TCR beta chain comes out of a study of cytomegalovirus exposure and HLA in healthy donors. The study's findings and limits: A classifier reportedly called cytomegalovirus status with high sensitivity and specificity. In a later analysis, a missense DCLRE1C variant was linked to TCR beta V- and J-gene trimming. By HLA locus, TCR association rates varied in a later analysis, with DRB1 showing the most and HLA-C the fewest.

The CDR3 covers 15 residues. CDR1 and CDR2 (germline): SGDLS, YYNGEE. J was trimmed by 7 bases and V by 4 bases; bases with no gene match: 6. A multiplex PCR was run with 60 Vbeta primers and 13 Jbeta primers. Using immunoSEQ multiplex PCR, the repertoire was profiled, and TCRdb retains in-frame clones only, with some absent. The table has under 250,000 clones, over 60% seen once. In the case of this clone: The antigen is not known.

This clonotype was obtained from a male donor in good health and CMV-seronegative. The V call is TRBV9, the J call TRBJ1-4, with 11 bases identical to TRBD1. The source material was PBMCs. This CDR3 reads CASSPGTGGGEKLFF. CDR3 in DNA: TGTGCCAGCAGCCCCGGGACAGGGGGTGGTGAAAAACTGTTTTTT.